The clone carrying this T cell receptor (beta chain) was seen more than once but under ten times. Its antigen is still unknown. Amplified TCR beta CDR3 regions came from RNA transcripts. HTBI primers drove first-round RT-PCR of the TCR CDR3. TCRdb re-analysed the multiplex PCR reads in MiXCR, keeping a single row per CDR3 protein. The sample has fewer than 800,000 distinct CDR3 sequences, roughly 15% seen once. The data are from a study of T cells in Graves' hyperthyroidism and ophthalmopathy. Study-wide results and limits: The majority of expanded thyroid clonotypes above 0.001 also appeared in blood.

Germline CDR1 is SQVTM and CDR2 is ANQGSEA. This CDR3 contains 14 residues. Losses at the gene ends were 5 bases for V and 5 bases for J; bases not matched to a gene: 5. This chain links TRBV29-1 with TRBJ2-3; 12 nucleotides align to TRBD2. The sequencing sample was made of blood. The clonotype originates from a young man with Graves' hyperthyroidism. The CDR3 region is CSVPSGRVLDTQYF. The CDR3 DNA follows: TGCAGCGTTCCTAGCGGGAGGGTCTTAGATACGCAGTATTTT.